This T cell receptor beta chain was documented in a study of blood T cell repertoires in COVID-19. Trimming pared 4 bases from V and 6 bases from J, leaving 10 bases between. This CDR3 spans 12 amino acids. CDR1 and CDR2 (germline): SGHRS, YFSETQ. Libraries were prepared by immunoSEQ multiplex PCR; TCRdb keeps only in-frame clonotypes and omits some of them. This table has roughly 190,000 clones, 83% appearing once. This receptor was identified in a man in his fifties with active or convalescent COVID-19. Sequencing was performed on peripheral blood. The V gene is TRBV5-1, the J gene TRBJ1-2, with D possibly TRBD1 on 6 matching bases. CDR3: CASSRTEDGYTF. CDR3 DNA: TGCGCCAGCAGCAGGACAGAGGATGGCTACACCTTC.